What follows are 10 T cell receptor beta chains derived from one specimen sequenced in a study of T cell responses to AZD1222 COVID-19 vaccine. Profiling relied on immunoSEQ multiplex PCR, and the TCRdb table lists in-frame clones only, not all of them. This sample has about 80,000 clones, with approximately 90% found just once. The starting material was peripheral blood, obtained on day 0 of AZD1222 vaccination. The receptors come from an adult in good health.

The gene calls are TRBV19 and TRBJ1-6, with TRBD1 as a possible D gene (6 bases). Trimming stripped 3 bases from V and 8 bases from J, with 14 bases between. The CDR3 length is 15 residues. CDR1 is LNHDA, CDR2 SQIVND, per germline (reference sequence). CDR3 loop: CASSISWGQDSPLHF. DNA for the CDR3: TGTGCCAGTAGTATCAGCTGGGGGCAGGATTCACCCCTCCACTTT. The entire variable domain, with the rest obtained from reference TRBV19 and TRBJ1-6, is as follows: DGGITQSPKYLFRKEGQNVTLSCEQNLNHDAMYWYRQDPGQGLRLIYYSQIVNDFQKGDIAEGYSVSREKKESFPLTVTSAQKNPTAFYLCASSISWGQDSPLHFGNGTRLTVT.

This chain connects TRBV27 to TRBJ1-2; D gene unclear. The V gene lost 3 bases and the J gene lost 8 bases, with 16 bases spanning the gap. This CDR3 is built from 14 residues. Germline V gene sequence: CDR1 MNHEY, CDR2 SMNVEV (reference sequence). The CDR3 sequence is CASSFIPLPTGYTF. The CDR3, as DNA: TGTGCCAGCAGTTTTATTCCCCTTCCTACCGGCTACACCTTC.

The CDR3 loop reads CASSVGGYNQPQHF. The CDR3 coding sequence is TGTGCCAGCAGCGTAGGGGGCTACAATCAGCCCCAGCATTTT. The J gene is TRBJ1-5, the V gene TRBV9; possibly TRBD1 for D (5 bases). Per germline, CDR1 SGDLS and CDR2 YYNGEE. The CDR3 sequence is 14 residues long. V was trimmed by 0 bases and J by 3 bases, leaving 7 bases between them.

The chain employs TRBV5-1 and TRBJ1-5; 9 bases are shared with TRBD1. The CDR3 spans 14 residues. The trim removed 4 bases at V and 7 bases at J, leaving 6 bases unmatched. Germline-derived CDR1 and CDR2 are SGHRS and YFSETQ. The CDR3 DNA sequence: TGCGCCAGCAGCCAGGGACAGGGTGGGCAGCCCCAGCATTTT. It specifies CASSQGQGGQPQHF.

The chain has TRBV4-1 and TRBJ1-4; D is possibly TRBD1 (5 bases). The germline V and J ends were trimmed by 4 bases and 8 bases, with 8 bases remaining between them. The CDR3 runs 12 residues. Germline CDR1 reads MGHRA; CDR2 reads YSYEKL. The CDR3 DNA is TGCGCCAGCAGCCTGGAGGGGGAAAAACTGTTTTTT. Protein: CASSLEGEKLFF.

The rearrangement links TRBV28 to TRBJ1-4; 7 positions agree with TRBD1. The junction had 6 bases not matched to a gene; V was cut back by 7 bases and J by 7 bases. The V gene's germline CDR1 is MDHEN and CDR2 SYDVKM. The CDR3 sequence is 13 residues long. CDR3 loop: CASTPRGGEKLFF. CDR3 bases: TGTGCCAGCACCCCCAGGGGGGGTGAAAAACTGTTTTTT.

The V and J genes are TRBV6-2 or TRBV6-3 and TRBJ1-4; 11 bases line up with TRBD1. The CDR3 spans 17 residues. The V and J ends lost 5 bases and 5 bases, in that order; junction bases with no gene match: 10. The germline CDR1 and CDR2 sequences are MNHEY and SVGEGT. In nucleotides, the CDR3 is TGTGCCAGCAGTACCCAGGGACAGGGGGTACTGAATGAAAAACTGTTTTTT. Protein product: CASSTQGQGVLNEKLFF.

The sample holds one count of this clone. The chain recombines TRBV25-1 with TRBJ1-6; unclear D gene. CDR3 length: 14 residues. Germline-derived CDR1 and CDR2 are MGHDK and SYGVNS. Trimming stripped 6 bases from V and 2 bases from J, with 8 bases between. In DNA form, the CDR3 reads TGTGCCAGCAGAGCGGCTACCTATAATTCACCCCTCCACTTT. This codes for CASRAATYNSPLHF.

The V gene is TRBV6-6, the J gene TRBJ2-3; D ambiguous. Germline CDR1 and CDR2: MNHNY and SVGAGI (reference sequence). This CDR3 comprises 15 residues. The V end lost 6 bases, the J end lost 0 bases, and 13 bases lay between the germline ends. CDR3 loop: CASSSNGRSTDTQYF. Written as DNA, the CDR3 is TGTGCCAGCAGCTCTAACGGACGGAGCACAGATACGCAGTATTTT.

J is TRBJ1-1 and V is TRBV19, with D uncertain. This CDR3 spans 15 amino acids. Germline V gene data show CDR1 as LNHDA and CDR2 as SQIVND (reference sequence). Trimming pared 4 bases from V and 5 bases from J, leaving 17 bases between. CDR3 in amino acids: CASSRPPLGGTEAFF. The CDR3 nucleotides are TGTGCCAGTAGTAGACCCCCTCTGGGTGGGACTGAAGCTTTCTTT.